The 14 T cell receptor beta chains below come from one sample, sequenced in a study of blood T cell repertoires in COVID-19. Method: immunoSEQ multiplex PCR; TCRdb's copy keeps in-frame clones and lacks some. The sample records 50,000 to 60,000 clones, 85% being singletons. What was sequenced was peripheral blood. Receptors originate from a human donor in a cohort sampled during active COVID-19.

The chain links TRBV6-2 or TRBV6-3 to TRBJ2-7; D may be TRBD2 (6 bases). V dropped 2 bases and J dropped 7 bases, with 9 bases sitting between them. Germline values: CDR1 MNHEY, CDR2 SVGEGT. The CDR3 is made up of 12 amino acids. CDR3 protein: CASSYRGLEQYF. CDR3 nucleotide sequence: TGTGCCAGCAGTTACCGTGGACTAGAGCAGTACTTC.

The rearrangement joins TRBV5-1 to TRBJ2-3; possible D gene TRBD2, 5 bases. The CDR3 contains 14 residues. V lost 1 base and J 4 bases, leaving 10 bases between the germline ends. Germline CDR1 SGHRS, CDR2 YFSETQ. CDR3 nucleotides: TGCGCCAGCAGCTTGTTTCCTAGCCCAGATACGCAGTATTTT. It specifies CASSLFPSPDTQYF.

This chain connects TRBV4-2 to TRBJ2-3, with 13 bases that match TRBD2. V dropped 1 base and J dropped 5; count of bases not matched to a gene: 6. This CDR3 is 17 amino acids long. Germline V gives CDR1 LGHNA, CDR2 YNFKEQ. The CDR3 nucleotides read TGTGCCAGCAGCCAAGGTGGGACTAGCGGGAAAGTAGATACGCAGTATTTT. This codes for CASSQGGTSGKVDTQYF.

This clone showed up just a few times. This specimen includes other DNA sequences encoding the same CDR3. The chain is built from TRBV7-2 and TRBJ2-7, with TRBD2 matching 12 bases. The CDR3 is 14 amino acids. Germline V CDR1 and CDR2: SGHTA, FQGNSA. Trimming took 5 bases from V and 7 from J; bases not matched to a gene: 6. The CDR3 sequence is CASSLGLAGYEQYF. The CDR3 DNA is TGTGCCAGCAGCCTAGGACTAGCGGGATATGAGCAGTACTTC.

The rearrangement uses TRBV19 and TRBJ1-3; possibly TRBD1 for D (5 bases). The CDR3 is made up of 13 amino acids. Trimming took 7 bases from V and 0 from J, leaving 7 bases between them. Germline V gives CDR1 LNHDA, CDR2 SQIVND (reference sequence). DNA of the CDR3: TGTGCCAGTACAGGGCCCTCTGGAAACACCATATATTTT. This translates into CASTGPSGNTIYF.

This chain uses TRBV6-4 with TRBJ1-5, with a possible D match to TRBD1 (6 bases). This CDR3 has 13 amino acids. With 5 bases removed from V and 6 bases from J, the gap between germline ends came to 11 bases. CDR1 is MRHNA and CDR2 is SNTAGT in the germline V gene. The chain's CDR3 is CASSHEQGQPQHF. The CDR3 DNA follows: TGTGCCAGCAGTCATGAACAGGGTCAGCCCCAGCATTTT.

J is TRBJ2-2 and V is TRBV6-4; 9 nucleotides agree with TRBD2. This CDR3 is built from 13 residues. CDR1 is MRHNA and CDR2 is SNTAGT in the germline V gene. With 6 bases clipped from V and 7 bases from J, the junction kept 3 bases outside the gene matches. The CDR3 loop is CASSLAGSGELFF. CDR3 sequence (DNA): TGTGCCAGCAGCCTAGCGGGAAGCGGGGAGCTGTTTTTT.

The J gene is TRBJ2-2, the V gene TRBV5-1; TRBD1 is a possible D gene (6 bases). This CDR3 region has 16 residues. Per germline, CDR1 SGHRS and CDR2 YFSETQ. V lost 0 bases and J 0 bases, leaving 9 bases between the germline ends. CDR3 amino acids: CASSLAGTPNTGELFF. The CDR3 bases are TGCGCCAGCAGCTTGGCCGGGACACCGAACACCGGGGAGCTGTTTTTT.

The gene calls are TRBV27 and TRBJ2-5, with D unclear. The CDR3 loop spans 11 amino acids. The V and J ends lost 6 bases and 5 bases respectively, with 7 bases between them. Germline CDR1 reads MNHEY; CDR2 reads SMNVEV (reference sequence). The CDR3 here is CASRLGETQYF. Here the CDR3 DNA reads TGTGCCAGCAGGCTAGGTGAGACCCAGTACTTC.

This rearrangement joins TRBV2 to TRBJ1-2; D gene unclear. CDR3 size: 14 residues. V lost 4 bases and J lost 8, with 17 bases in between. The germline V gene has CDR1 SNHLY and CDR2 FYNNEI. CDR3 sequence reads: CASSAAEGLGGYTF. In DNA form, the CDR3 reads TGTGCCAGCAGTGCCGCCGAGGGTCTCGGGGGCTACACCTTC.

V is TRBV18 and J is TRBJ2-1; 13 nucleotides line up with TRBD2. The V and J ends lost 4 bases and 4 bases, in that order; junction bases with no gene match: 1. The germline CDR1 and CDR2 sequences are KGHSH and LQKENI. This CDR3 has 15 amino acids. CDR3 in amino acids: CASSQLAGGYNEQFF. DNA for the CDR3: TGTGCCAGCTCACAACTAGCGGGAGGGTACAATGAGCAGTTCTTC.

The chain employs TRBV7-3 and TRBJ2-6, with 11 positions matching TRBD1. This CDR3 region has 18 residues. Germline assignment: CDR1 SGHTA and CDR2 FQGTGA. V lost 4 bases and J lost 1; bases outside the gene matches: 6. CDR3 nucleotides: TGTGCCAGCAGCTCCCGGACAGGGGGCCTTTCTGGGGCCAACGTCCTGACTTTC. Its protein product is CASSSRTGGLSGANVLTF.

This clone showed up just once. The chain links TRBV2 to TRBJ2-3; 9 bases align to TRBD1. Germline V lookup: CDR1 SNHLY, CDR2 FYNNEI. Unmatched junction bases numbered 7, after V lost 6 bases and J lost 3 bases. This CDR3 spans 15 amino acids. CDR3 residues: CASSEDRGKTDTQYF. CDR3 bases: TGTGCCAGCAGCGAGGACAGGGGTAAAACAGATACGCAGTATTTT. The full variable domain, in which reference TRBV2 and TRBJ2-3 provide the parts outside the CDR3, is EPEVTQTPSHQVTQMGQEVILRCVPISNHLYFYWYRQILGQKVEFLVSFYNNEISEKSEIFDDQFSVERPDGSNFTLKIRSTKLEDSAMYFCASSEDRGKTDTQYFGPGTRLTVL.

This clone was counted once. The chain is built from TRBV30 and TRBJ2-6; 7 positions agree with TRBD2. CDR3 length: 16 amino acids. J was trimmed by 4 bases and V by 0 bases; bases with no gene match: 6. CDR1 GTSNPN and CDR2 SVGIG come from the germline V gene (reference sequence). The CDR3 reads CAWSVRGDLGANVLTF. The CDR3 DNA is TGTGCCTGGAGTGTACGGGGGGATCTCGGGGCCAACGTCCTGACTTTC.